Listed below are T cell receptor beta chains from one sample, sequenced in a study of T-cell memory formation after mild COVID-19. TCRdb fed the 5' RACE reads into MiXCR, producing one record per CDR3 protein. This sample has roughly 170,000 distinct CDR3 sequences, with around 20% found just once. The source material was PBMCs or a T cell subset sorted from them (not recorded which). The origin of the receptors is a man between 18 and 29 years old who had mild COVID-19 (a few samples of this study predate the infection). Cell type and time point are not known. Both conserved end residues are part of each CDR3. Each record gives: clone size, J gene, D gene, V gene, CDR3 DNA, CDR3 protein. D genes are given only for firm matches. Not every row has a clone size; where given, it reads once, few, many or a size class.

clone_size: once; j_call: TRBJ2-5; d_call: -; v_call: TRBV12-3/TRBV12-4; cdr3_nt: TGTGCCAGCAGTTTTGGCCAAGAGACCCAGTACTTC; cdr3_aa: CASSFGQETQYF
clone_size: -; j_call: TRBJ2-3; d_call: TRBD2; v_call: TRBV5-1; cdr3_nt: TGCGCCAGCAGCCCTGGGGGTAGCGGGAGCACAGATACGCAGTATTTT; cdr3_aa: CASSPGGSGSTDTQYF
clone_size: few; j_call: TRBJ1-4; d_call: -; v_call: TRBV29-1; cdr3_nt: TGCAGCGTGCTCGGACATCGTAATGAAAAACTGTTTTTT; cdr3_aa: CSVLGHRNEKLFF
clone_size: -; j_call: TRBJ1-2; d_call: TRBD1; v_call: TRBV7-2; cdr3_nt: TGTGCCAGCAGCAACCTCGGACAGGGGGCGAAAGGCTACACCTTC; cdr3_aa: CASSNLGQGAKGYTF
clone_size: -; j_call: TRBJ1-2; d_call: TRBD1; v_call: TRBV27; cdr3_nt: TGTGCCAGCAGTCTGGACAGGAGGGGCTATGGCTACACCTTC; cdr3_aa: CASSLDRRGYGYTF
clone_size: few; j_call: TRBJ1-1; d_call: -; v_call: TRBV5-1; cdr3_nt: TGCGCCAGCAGCCACGGACGAATGAACACTGAAGCTTTCTTT; cdr3_aa: CASSHGRMNTEAFF
clone_size: few; j_call: TRBJ1-1; d_call: -; v_call: TRBV7-9; cdr3_nt: TGTGCCAGCAGCCTAGTAGGGTTGGATGAAGCTTTCTTT; cdr3_aa: CASSLVGLDEAFF
clone_size: -; j_call: TRBJ2-3; d_call: TRBD2; v_call: TRBV29-1; cdr3_nt: TGCAGCGTAACCCGACTAGCGGGGGGAACAGATACGCAGTATTTT; cdr3_aa: CSVTRLAGGTDTQYF
clone_size: few; j_call: TRBJ2-7; d_call: TRBD1; v_call: TRBV5-1; cdr3_nt: TGCGCCAGCAGCGGGGACAGCTACTACTCCTACGAGCAGTACTTC; cdr3_aa: CASSGDSYYSYEQYF
clone_size: few; j_call: TRBJ1-1; d_call: TRBD1; v_call: TRBV7-2; cdr3_nt: TGTGCCAGCAGCTTAGTCGGGACAGGGGGCACTGAAGCTTTCTTT; cdr3_aa: CASSLVGTGGTEAFF
clone_size: many; j_call: TRBJ1-2; d_call: -; v_call: TRBV7-9; cdr3_nt: TGTGCCAGCAGCCTTACGGATAACTATGGCTACACCTTC; cdr3_aa: CASSLTDNYGYTF
clone_size: many; j_call: TRBJ1-6; d_call: -; v_call: TRBV7-2; cdr3_nt: TGTGCCAGCAGCCAGCAGGGTACAATGTCACCCCTCCACTTT; cdr3_aa: CASSQQGTMSPLHF
clone_size: -; j_call: TRBJ1-2; d_call: -; v_call: TRBV6-5; cdr3_nt: TGTGCCAGCAGTTACAGAAGCCCAGGGGGCTACACCTTC; cdr3_aa: CASSYRSPGGYTF
clone_size: -; j_call: TRBJ2-5; d_call: -; v_call: TRBV21-1; cdr3_nt: TGTGCCAGCAGTATGAGAGCGGGGGAAGAGACCCAGTACTTC; cdr3_aa: CASSMRAGEETQYF
clone_size: once; j_call: TRBJ2-7; d_call: -; v_call: TRBV20-1; cdr3_nt: TGCAGTGCTCAGGGGGACTACTCCTACGAGCAGTACTTC; cdr3_aa: CSAQGDYSYEQYF
clone_size: -; j_call: TRBJ2-7; d_call: -; v_call: TRBV6-5; cdr3_nt: TGTGCCAGCAGTTACAGATTGAAGCAGTACTTC; cdr3_aa: CASSYRLKQYF
clone_size: few; j_call: TRBJ2-2; d_call: -; v_call: TRBV5-1; cdr3_nt: TGCGCCAGCAGCCGGGTGGGCACCGGGGAGCTGTTTTTT; cdr3_aa: CASSRVGTGELFF
clone_size: many; j_call: TRBJ1-2; d_call: -; v_call: TRBV4-3; cdr3_nt: TGCGCCAGCAGCCCGGGCGGTTTCGACTATGGCTACACCTTC; cdr3_aa: CASSPGGFDYGYTF
clone_size: many; j_call: TRBJ1-1; d_call: -; v_call: TRBV5-1; cdr3_nt: TGCGCCAGCAGCCGAGACGGGGGGCTGAGCACTGAAGCTTTCTTT; cdr3_aa: CASSRDGGLSTEAFF
clone_size: -; j_call: TRBJ2-3; d_call: -; v_call: TRBV11-2; cdr3_nt: TGTGCCAGCAGCAACTTTCGGGGACGGAGATTAGATACGCAGTATTTT; cdr3_aa: CASSNFRGRRLDTQYF
clone_size: -; j_call: TRBJ2-7; d_call: -; v_call: TRBV7-9; cdr3_nt: TGTGCCAGCAGCTTACACGCGGATTCCTACGAGCAGTACTTC; cdr3_aa: CASSLHADSYEQYF
clone_size: few; j_call: TRBJ1-5; d_call: -; v_call: TRBV2; cdr3_nt: TGTGCCAGCAGTGAAAGAACAGGCGATCAGCCCCAGCATTTT; cdr3_aa: CASSERTGDQPQHF
clone_size: -; j_call: TRBJ1-1; d_call: -; v_call: TRBV7-9; cdr3_nt: TGTGCCAGCAGCTTATTGGGTCTCCAGGGAAAGAATGATGAAGCTTTCTTT; cdr3_aa: CASSLLGLQGKNDEAFF
clone_size: few; j_call: TRBJ2-3; d_call: -; v_call: TRBV9; cdr3_nt: TGTGCCAGCAGCGTAGGGGGAGGCGGGGGCGCCTATACGCAGTATTTT; cdr3_aa: CASSVGGGGGAYTQYF
clone_size: -; j_call: TRBJ2-2; d_call: TRBD1; v_call: TRBV2; cdr3_nt: TGTGCCAGCAAAGGGACAGCCAGTGGCGGGGAGCTGTTTTTT; cdr3_aa: CASKGTASGGELFF
clone_size: -; j_call: TRBJ1-1; d_call: TRBD1; v_call: TRBV12-3/TRBV12-4; cdr3_nt: TGTGCCAGCAGTTCTAGGACAGGGGAGACCACTGAAGCTTTCTTT; cdr3_aa: CASSSRTGETTEAFF
clone_size: -; j_call: TRBJ2-3; d_call: -; v_call: TRBV5-1; cdr3_nt: TGCGCCAGCAGCTTGGTCGGGCACCGCACAGATACGCAGTATTTT; cdr3_aa: CASSLVGHRTDTQYF
clone_size: few; j_call: TRBJ1-2; d_call: -; v_call: TRBV20-1; cdr3_nt: TGCAGTGCTAGAGATAGAACCAGTCGGGGAATCTCTATGTATAACTATGGCTACACCTTC; cdr3_aa: CSARDRTSRGISMYNYGYTF
clone_size: -; j_call: TRBJ2-5; d_call: TRBD1; v_call: TRBV5-1; cdr3_nt: TGCGCCAGCAGCCCAGGATGGGGCGGCAGGGGGGAGACCCAGTACTTC; cdr3_aa: CASSPGWGGRGETQYF
clone_size: few; j_call: TRBJ1-4; d_call: -; v_call: TRBV12-3/TRBV12-4; cdr3_nt: TGTGCCAGCAGTTTAGCAGGGGGTCTAAAACTGTTTTTT; cdr3_aa: CASSLAGGLKLFF
clone_size: -; j_call: TRBJ2-2; d_call: -; v_call: TRBV12-3/TRBV12-4; cdr3_nt: TGTGCCAGCAGTTCCCTAGTTACTGTGGCCGGGGAGCTGTTTTTT; cdr3_aa: CASSSLVTVAGELFF
clone_size: -; j_call: TRBJ2-3; d_call: -; v_call: TRBV6-2/TRBV6-3; cdr3_nt: TGTGCCAGCAGTCCCTACCAAGGGCAGTATTTT; cdr3_aa: CASSPYQGQYF
clone_size: many; j_call: TRBJ1-2; d_call: -; v_call: TRBV5-1; cdr3_nt: TGCGCCAGCAGCTTGGACACGCTTAACTATGGCTACACCTTC; cdr3_aa: CASSLDTLNYGYTF
clone_size: many; j_call: TRBJ2-5; d_call: -; v_call: TRBV4-3; cdr3_nt: TGCGCCAGCAGCCAAACTCCGGGACCAGCTCCAGGGGAGACCCAGTACTTC; cdr3_aa: CASSQTPGPAPGETQYF
clone_size: few; j_call: TRBJ2-1; d_call: -; v_call: TRBV20-1; cdr3_nt: TGCAGTGTCCGGTGGGGTCGGGCCTACAATGAGCAGTTCTTC; cdr3_aa: CSVRWGRAYNEQFF
clone_size: few; j_call: TRBJ1-2; d_call: TRBD1; v_call: TRBV29-1; cdr3_nt: TGCAGCGCGAGCCCGGGACAGGGGGTTCATGGCTACACCTTC; cdr3_aa: CSASPGQGVHGYTF
clone_size: few; j_call: TRBJ1-1; d_call: -; v_call: TRBV4-3; cdr3_nt: TGCGCCAGCAGCCAAGCTCCCCAAGGAGGGAACACTGAAGCTTTCTTT; cdr3_aa: CASSQAPQGGNTEAFF
clone_size: -; j_call: TRBJ1-2; d_call: -; v_call: TRBV18; cdr3_nt: TGTGCCAGCTCACGACCCCGGGACACCGGGGATGGCTACACCTTC; cdr3_aa: CASSRPRDTGDGYTF
clone_size: -; j_call: TRBJ1-1; d_call: -; v_call: TRBV6-5; cdr3_nt: TGTGCCAGCCAAAACAGCGTTGAAGCTTTCTTT; cdr3_aa: CASQNSVEAFF
clone_size: -; j_call: TRBJ2-1; d_call: -; v_call: TRBV20-1; cdr3_nt: TGCAGTGCTAGAGGCTTGCCAAGCTCCTACAATGAGCAGTTCTTC; cdr3_aa: CSARGLPSSYNEQFF
clone_size: -; j_call: TRBJ2-3; d_call: -; v_call: TRBV4-3; cdr3_nt: TGCGCCAGCAGCCAAGTTGAGGGCGAGACGCAGTATTTT; cdr3_aa: CASSQVEGETQYF
clone_size: -; j_call: TRBJ2-1; d_call: -; v_call: TRBV4-3; cdr3_nt: TGCGCCAGCAGCCAAGATCGCTGGCTCAATGAGCAGTTCTTC; cdr3_aa: CASSQDRWLNEQFF
clone_size: -; j_call: TRBJ2-7; d_call: TRBD1; v_call: TRBV27; cdr3_nt: TGTGCCAGCAGACCTGGACAGGGTAAGCAGTACTTC; cdr3_aa: CASRPGQGKQYF
clone_size: -; j_call: TRBJ2-7; d_call: -; v_call: TRBV18; cdr3_nt: TGTGCCAGCTCACCACCTGTAGGGTCTCTACGGGAGCAGTACTTC; cdr3_aa: CASSPPVGSLREQYF
clone_size: few; j_call: TRBJ2-7; d_call: TRBD1; v_call: TRBV20-1; cdr3_nt: TGCAGTGCTCGGACAGGGGGCTACGAGCAGTACTTC; cdr3_aa: CSARTGGYEQYF
clone_size: few; j_call: TRBJ2-2; d_call: TRBD1; v_call: TRBV12-3/TRBV12-4; cdr3_nt: TGTGCCAGCAGCGAACCTCGGACAGGGCGTGAAGTAACTGGGGAGCTGTTTTTT; cdr3_aa: CASSEPRTGREVTGELFF
clone_size: -; j_call: TRBJ2-1; d_call: -; v_call: TRBV3-1; cdr3_nt: TGTGCCAGCAGCCAAGGCGTTCCGAGCTCCTACAATGAGCAGTTCTTC; cdr3_aa: CASSQGVPSSYNEQFF
clone_size: -; j_call: TRBJ1-1; d_call: TRBD1; v_call: TRBV4-3; cdr3_nt: TGCGCCAGCAGCCAAGAGACAGGGATAATTGAAGCTTTCTTT; cdr3_aa: CASSQETGIIEAFF
clone_size: -; j_call: TRBJ2-3; d_call: TRBD2; v_call: TRBV6-1; cdr3_nt: TGTGCCAGCAGTGAACTAGCGGGGGGGCCAGATACGCAGTATTTT; cdr3_aa: CASSELAGGPDTQYF
clone_size: -; j_call: TRBJ2-3; d_call: -; v_call: TRBV20-1; cdr3_nt: TGCAGTGCTGGGACGGGGGGCACAGATACGCAGTATTTT; cdr3_aa: CSAGTGGTDTQYF
clone_size: few; j_call: TRBJ2-1; d_call: TRBD1; v_call: TRBV7-9; cdr3_nt: TGTGCCAGCAGCTTAGGGCAGGGGGTCGGGAATGAGCAGTTCTTC; cdr3_aa: CASSLGQGVGNEQFF
clone_size: many; j_call: TRBJ1-1; d_call: -; v_call: TRBV5-1; cdr3_nt: TGCGCCAGCAGCATACAGGGCTATCGCACTGAAGCTTTCTTT; cdr3_aa: CASSIQGYRTEAFF
clone_size: -; j_call: TRBJ2-5; d_call: TRBD2; v_call: TRBV6-2/TRBV6-3; cdr3_nt: TGTGCCAGCAGACTCCTAGCGGGGGGCTACCAAGAGACCCAGTACTTC; cdr3_aa: CASRLLAGGYQETQYF
clone_size: few; j_call: TRBJ1-1; d_call: -; v_call: TRBV12-3/TRBV12-4; cdr3_nt: TGTGCCAGCAGCGAAAGAGGGGGGTTGACTTTCTTT; cdr3_aa: CASSERGGLTFF
clone_size: -; j_call: TRBJ1-2; d_call: -; v_call: TRBV9; cdr3_nt: TGTGCCAGCAGCGTAGGGTTACGTGTTCCCCACTTC; cdr3_aa: CASSVGLRVPHF
clone_size: -; j_call: TRBJ1-2; d_call: TRBD1; v_call: TRBV5-1; cdr3_nt: TGCGCCAGCAGCTTGAGGGGGCTGGACCTCTATGGCTACACCTTC; cdr3_aa: CASSLRGLDLYGYTF
clone_size: -; j_call: TRBJ1-1; d_call: TRBD1; v_call: TRBV9; cdr3_nt: TGTGCCAGCAGCGCGACAGGGTGGTCCACTGAAGCTTTCTTT; cdr3_aa: CASSATGWSTEAFF
clone_size: -; j_call: TRBJ1-5; d_call: TRBD1; v_call: TRBV12-3/TRBV12-4; cdr3_nt: TGTGCCAGCAGTTTACCGGGACAGGGCCGGGGCCAGCCCCAGCATTTT; cdr3_aa: CASSLPGQGRGQPQHF
clone_size: few; j_call: TRBJ1-2; d_call: -; v_call: TRBV12-3/TRBV12-4; cdr3_nt: TGTGCCAGCAGTCCCGACGGTAACTATGGCTACACCTTC; cdr3_aa: CASSPDGNYGYTF
clone_size: many; j_call: TRBJ2-5; d_call: -; v_call: TRBV18; cdr3_nt: TGTGCCAGCTCACTCAAGGGTGCATCGGAGACCCAGTACTTC; cdr3_aa: CASSLKGASETQYF